The clone carrying this TCR beta chain was seen more than once but under ten times. The sample comes from a study of blood T cell repertoires in COVID-19. Study information: The cDNA or gDNA used as material had been derived from T cells, B-cell-depleted T cells, or PBMCs.

In the authors' workflow: Nucleated cell number was recorded as an estimate derived from reference gene primer amplification. Profiled with immunoSEQ multiplex PCR; TCRdb holds only in-frame clones, not every one. V and J calls and clone size are copied from that table; D and trimming were computed from the DNA. In the table there are roughly 300,000 clones, around 87% of which are singletons. Looked up from germline, CDR1 is SGHTA and CDR2 is FQGTGA. V lost 3 bases and J 4 bases, leaving 8 bases between the germline ends. The CDR3 is 13 amino acids. The TCR was taken from a woman aged 45 to 65 who had recovered from COVID-19. Sequenced: peripheral blood. The chain carries TRBV7-3 and TRBJ2-3; perhaps TRBD1 as D (6 bases). The CDR3 DNA sequence: TGTGCCAGCAGCTTTAAGGGGGCAGATACGCAGTATTTT. This gives the protein CASSFKGADTQYF.